These 4 T cell receptor beta chains came from one sample sequenced in a study of blood T cell repertoires in COVID-19. Here immunoSEQ multiplex PCR was the method, and the copy in TCRdb shows in-frame clones only, minus some. The sample contains some 90,000 clones, 80% to 90% of which appear only once. Sequencing was performed on peripheral blood. The receptors were gathered from an elderly woman with active COVID-19.

The sample holds one count of this clone. The rearrangement joins TRBV30 to TRBJ1-5; no firm D call. The CDR3 is 13 residues long. Between the trimmed V and J ends, which lost 0 bases and 6 bases, there was a span of 9 bases. CDR1 is GTSNPN and CDR2 is SVGIG in the germline V gene (reference sequence). CDR3 region: CAWSVGSGQPQHF. In nucleotides, the CDR3 is TGTGCCTGGAGTGTAGGTAGCGGTCAGCCCCAGCATTTT.

The rearrangement joins TRBV6-5 to TRBJ2-5, with D perhaps TRBD2 (6 bases). There are 13 residues in the CDR3. Germline V gene data show CDR1 as MNHEY and CDR2 as SVGAGI. V lost 8 bases, J lost 5 bases, and 15 bases lay in between. CDR3 nucleotide sequence: TGTGCCAGCGCGAGGAGGGCCGGTGAGACCCAGTACTTC. Translated: CASARRAGETQYF.

This rearrangement joins TRBV6-5 to TRBJ2-7; the D gene is possibly TRBD1 (6 bases). Trimming took 6 bases from V and 7 from J, leaving 19 bases between them. Germline CDR1 is MNHEY and CDR2 is SVGAGI. This CDR3 is 14 amino acids long. CDR3 sequence: CASSWGGRGAEQYF. The CDR3 DNA sequence: TGTGCCAGCAGCTGGGGCGGCAGGGGAGCAGAGCAGTACTTC.

A single count supports this clone. This chain uses TRBV20-1 with TRBJ2-6, with TRBD2 matching 7 bases. The CDR3 length is 15 residues. V was clipped by 3 bases and J by 2 bases; unmatched bases: 4. CDR1 is DFQATT and CDR2 is SNEGSKA in the germline V gene (reference sequence). The CDR3: CSASGGTTGANVLTF. The CDR3 nucleotides read TGCAGTGCTAGTGGCGGGACTACTGGGGCCAACGTCCTGACTTTC.